The 10 T cell receptor beta chains reported below all come from one sample, sequenced in a study of cytomegalovirus exposure and HLA in healthy donors. PCR employed 60 Vbeta and 13 Jbeta primers. Sequencing was performed with immunoSEQ multiplex PCR; in TCRdb, only in-frame clones are kept and a portion is missing. This sample carries roughly 150,000 clones, around 77% of them seen once, and the ten largest clones take around 5%. The specimen sequenced was PBMCs. The origin of the receptors is a man aged 30-40 years in good health.

V usage is TRBV18 and J usage is TRBJ1-1; 7 nucleotides align to TRBD1. CDR3 length: 15 residues. Trimming took 6 bases from V and 1 from J; bases not matched to a gene: 8. The germline V gene has CDR1 KGHSH and CDR2 LQKENI. The CDR3 sequence: CASSPQGGSNTEAFF. Here the CDR3 DNA reads TGTGCCAGCTCCCCTCAAGGGGGCTCGAACACTGAAGCTTTCTTT. Together with reference TRBV18 and TRBJ1-1, the CDR3 gives the full variable domain: NAGVMQNPRHLVRRRGQEARLRCSPMKGHSHVYWYRQLPEEGLKFMVYLQKENIIDESGMPKERFSAEFPKEGPSILRIQQVVRGDSAAYFCASSPQGGSNTEAFFGQGTRLTVV.

This clone was counted once. The chain uses TRBV18 and TRBJ2-7; D remains ambiguous. The ends were cut back, 0 bases at V and 3 bases at J, with 6 bases in the middle. This CDR3 region has 13 residues. Germline loops: CDR1 KGHSH, CDR2 LQKENI. The CDR3 DNA sequence: TGTGCCAGCTCACCACCGAACAGCTACGAGCAGTACTTC. Translating it yields CASSPPNSYEQYF.

V and J are TRBV7-2 and TRBJ1-1, with 8 bases that match TRBD1. The V gene's germline CDR1 is SGHTA and CDR2 FQGNSA. Losses at the gene ends were 4 bases for V and 1 base for J; bases not matched to a gene: 5. This CDR3 spans 15 amino acids. The CDR3 DNA reads as TGTGCCAGCAGCTCATACGGGACAGGGAACACTGAAGCTTTCTTT. It yields the protein CASSSYGTGNTEAFF. Filled out from reference TRBV7-2 and TRBJ1-1, the complete variable domain reads GAGVSQSPSNKVTEKGKDVELRCDPISGHTALYWYRQSLGQGLEFLIYFQGNSAPDKSGLPSDRFSAERTGGSVSTLTIQRTQQEDSAVYLCASSSYGTGNTEAFFGQGTRLTVV.

As concerns this clone: This sample includes further DNA sequences coding for the same CDR3. The chain has TRBV7-9 and TRBJ2-7; 8 positions match TRBD2. Germline lookup yields CDR1 SEHNR and CDR2 FQNEAQ (reference sequence). This CDR3 is built from 14 residues. Germline trimming cut 4 bases from V and 1 base from J; bases unmatched to any gene: 3. In DNA, the CDR3 is TGTGCCAGCAGCTCGGGACTAGTTTCCTACGAGCAGTACTTC. Translated: CASSSGLVSYEQYF.

V and J are TRBV18 and TRBJ1-2; 9 bases are a match to TRBD1. CDR3 length: 14 amino acids. The ends lost 3 bases at V and 4 bases at J; junction bases unmatched: 3. CDR1 KGHSH and CDR2 LQKENI come from the germline V gene. The CDR3: CASSPGQGVYGYTF. The CDR3, as DNA: TGTGCCAGCTCACCGGGACAGGGTGTCTATGGCTACACCTTC. Looking up the rest from reference TRBV18 and TRBJ1-2 gives the full variable domain: NAGVMQNPRHLVRRRGQEARLRCSPMKGHSHVYWYRQLPEEGLKFMVYLQKENIIDESGMPKERFSAEFPKEGPSILRIQQVVRGDSAAYFCASSPGQGVYGYTFGSGTRLTVV.

The chain has TRBV4-2 and TRBJ2-7; 10 bases map to TRBD2. There are 16 residues in the CDR3. Germline V gives CDR1 LGHNA, CDR2 YNFKEQ. V was pared by 0 bases and J by 4 bases, with 6 bases of the junction left unmatched. The chain's CDR3 is CASSQESASGRYEQYF. The CDR3 DNA sequence: TGTGCCAGCAGCCAAGAAAGTGCTAGCGGGAGATACGAGCAGTACTTC.

This clone has a single count. V and J are TRBV7-3 and TRBJ2-5, with 8 bases lining up with TRBD2. CDR3 length: 13 residues. After removal of 4 bases from V and 5 bases from J, the junction contained 3 bases not matched to a gene. Germline V gene sequence: CDR1 SGHTA, CDR2 FQGTGA. This CDR3 reads CASSSGGRETQYF. DNA of the CDR3: TGTGCCAGCAGCTCGGGGGGGCGGGAGACCCAGTACTTC.

V gene TRBV2 combines with J gene TRBJ2-7; D is unclear. Germline loops: CDR1 SNHLY, CDR2 FYNNEI. V was shortened by 1 base and J by 12 bases, with 10 bases between the two germline ends. This CDR3 spans 11 amino acids. The CDR3 sequence: CASSEERTAYF. Here the CDR3 DNA reads TGTGCCAGCAGTGAAGAGCGTACGGCGTACTTC. Variable domain in full (rest from reference TRBV2 and TRBJ2-7): EPEVTQTPSHQVTQMGQEVILRCVPISNHLYFYWYRQILGQKVEFLVSFYNNEISEKSEIFDDQFSVERPDGSNFTLKIRSTKLEDSAMYFCASSEERTAYFGPGTRLTVT.

The rearrangement uses TRBV10-3 and TRBJ2-2, with D possibly matching TRBD2 (6 bases). The CDR3 runs 16 residues. CDR1 and CDR2 from the germline V gene are ENHRY and SYGVKD. The V and J ends lost 8 bases and 1 base respectively, with 17 bases between them. The CDR3 is CAIPSAGMGNTGELFF. The CDR3 nucleotides read TGTGCCATCCCCTCCGCGGGGATGGGGAACACCGGGGAGCTGTTTTTT.

This clone appeared a few times. The chain uses TRBV5-6 and TRBJ2-7, with 10 bases aligning to TRBD2. V shed 1 base and J 4 bases; nucleotides not matched to a gene: 2. The germline V gene encodes CDR1 SGHDT and CDR2 YYEEEE. The CDR3 is 14 amino acids. The CDR3 coding sequence is TGTGCCAGCAGCTTGAGCGGGAGGGTTTACGAGCAGTACTTC. It translates to CASSLSGRVYEQYF.